The subject of this entry is one T cell receptor beta chain. Its specificity is unknown. Germline-derived CDR1 and CDR2 are SGHNT and YYREEE (reference sequence). Trimming took 1 base from V and 0 from J, leaving 8 bases between them. CDR3 length: 14 residues. All of the isolated RNA was reverse transcribed, so expressed TCRB transcripts were sequenced. Sequenced naive, central memory and regulatory T cell samples produced an average of around 3.9 million reads. Sequencing used immunoSEQ multiplex PCR; TCRdb keeps in-frame clones, though not all of them. The data show under 200,000 clones, approximately 8.4% seen once. The data derive from a study of beta chain features in type 1 diabetes. Study-level points and caveats: There were fewer insertions and more deletions at the VDJ junctions of type 1 diabetes patients.

This receptor was identified in a woman between 18 and 29 years old in good health. What was sequenced was central memory CD4+ T cells from blood. V usage is TRBV5-4 and J usage is TRBJ2-7; a possible D gene is TRBD1 (5 bases). The CDR3 sequence: CASSLPGRSYEQYF. The CDR3 nucleotides read TGTGCCAGCAGCTTGCCAGGGCGCTCCTACGAGCAGTACTTC.